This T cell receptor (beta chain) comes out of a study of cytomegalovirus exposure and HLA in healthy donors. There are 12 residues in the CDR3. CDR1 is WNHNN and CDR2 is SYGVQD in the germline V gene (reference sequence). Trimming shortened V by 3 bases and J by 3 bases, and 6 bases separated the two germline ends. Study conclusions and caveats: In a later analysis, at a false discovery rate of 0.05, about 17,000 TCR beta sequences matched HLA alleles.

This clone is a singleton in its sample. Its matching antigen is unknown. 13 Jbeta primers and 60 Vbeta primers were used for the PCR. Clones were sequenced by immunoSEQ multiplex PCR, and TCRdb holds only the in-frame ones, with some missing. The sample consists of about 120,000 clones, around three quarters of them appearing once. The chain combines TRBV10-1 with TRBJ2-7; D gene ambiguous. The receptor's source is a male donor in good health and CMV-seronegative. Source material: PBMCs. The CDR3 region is CASSDLRYEQYF. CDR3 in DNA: TGCGCCAGCAGTGACCTCCGCTACGAGCAGTACTTC.